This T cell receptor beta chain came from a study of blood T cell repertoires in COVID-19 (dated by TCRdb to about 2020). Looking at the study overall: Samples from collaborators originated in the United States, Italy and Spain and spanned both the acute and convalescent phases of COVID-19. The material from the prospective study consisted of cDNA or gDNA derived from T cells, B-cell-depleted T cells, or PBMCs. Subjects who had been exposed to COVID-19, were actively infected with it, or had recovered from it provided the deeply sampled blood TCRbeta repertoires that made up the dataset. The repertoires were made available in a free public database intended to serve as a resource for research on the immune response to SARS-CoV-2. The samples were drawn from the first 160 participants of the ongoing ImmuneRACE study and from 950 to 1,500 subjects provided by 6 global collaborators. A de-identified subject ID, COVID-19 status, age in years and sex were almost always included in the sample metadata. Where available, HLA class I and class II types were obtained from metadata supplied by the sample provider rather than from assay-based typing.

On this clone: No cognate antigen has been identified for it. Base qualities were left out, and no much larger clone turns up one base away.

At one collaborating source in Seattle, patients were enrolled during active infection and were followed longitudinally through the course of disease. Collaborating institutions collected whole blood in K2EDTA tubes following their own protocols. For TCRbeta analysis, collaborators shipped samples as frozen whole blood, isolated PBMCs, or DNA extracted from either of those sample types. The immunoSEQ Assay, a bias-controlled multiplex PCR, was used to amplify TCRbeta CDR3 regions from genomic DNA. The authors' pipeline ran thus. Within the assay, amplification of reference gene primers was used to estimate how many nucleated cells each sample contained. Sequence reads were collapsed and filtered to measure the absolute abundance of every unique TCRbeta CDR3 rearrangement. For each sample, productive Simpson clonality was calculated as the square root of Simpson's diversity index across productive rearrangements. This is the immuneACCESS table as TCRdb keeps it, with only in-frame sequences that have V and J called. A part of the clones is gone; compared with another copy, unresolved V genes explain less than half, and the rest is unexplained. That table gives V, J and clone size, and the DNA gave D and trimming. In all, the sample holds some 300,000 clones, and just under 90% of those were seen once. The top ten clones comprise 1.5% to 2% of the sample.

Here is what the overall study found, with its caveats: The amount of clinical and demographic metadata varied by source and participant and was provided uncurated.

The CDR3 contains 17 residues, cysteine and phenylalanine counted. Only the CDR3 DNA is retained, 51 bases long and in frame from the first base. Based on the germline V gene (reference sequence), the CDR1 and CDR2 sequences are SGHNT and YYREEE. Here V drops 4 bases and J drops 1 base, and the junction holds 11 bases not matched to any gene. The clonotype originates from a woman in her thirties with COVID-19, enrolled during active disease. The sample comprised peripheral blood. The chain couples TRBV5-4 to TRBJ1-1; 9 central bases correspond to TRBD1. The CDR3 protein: CASSHKNRGQANTEAFF. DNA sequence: TGTGCCAGCAGCCACAAAAACAGGGGGCAGGCGAACACTGAAGCTTTCTTT. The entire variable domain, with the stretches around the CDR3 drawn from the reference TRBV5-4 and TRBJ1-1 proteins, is ETGVTQSPTHLIKTRGQQVTLRCSSQSGHNTVSWYQQALGQGPQFIFQYYREEENGRGNFPPRFSGLQFPNYSSELNVNALELDDSALYLCASSHKNRGQANTEAFFGQGTRLTVV.